This TCR beta chain was profiled in a study of shared T cell receptors in the human thymus. This table comes from immunoSEQ multiplex PCR, and its TCRdb copy is limited to in-frame clones, with some not included. The sample has about 730,000 clones, 75% to 90% seen once. This CDR3 has 14 residues. V gave up 6 bases and J gave up 1 base, with 12 bases separating them. In germline, CDR1 is MGHDK, CDR2 SYGVNS. The same data also contributed to another study, on human thymus T cells. From that second work: It was from resections taken during corrective heart surgery that the thymus tissue came. Related work found strong thymic repertoire overlap between unrelated individuals.

The sequenced sample consisted of thymocytes. The gene calls are TRBV25-1 and TRBJ1-1, with D unclear. The receptor comes from a girl under three years old with a congenital heart defect. The CDR3 sequence: CASSRREPNTEAFF. The CDR3 nucleotides are TGTGCCAGCAGCAGGAGGGAGCCGAACACTGAAGCTTTCTTT.